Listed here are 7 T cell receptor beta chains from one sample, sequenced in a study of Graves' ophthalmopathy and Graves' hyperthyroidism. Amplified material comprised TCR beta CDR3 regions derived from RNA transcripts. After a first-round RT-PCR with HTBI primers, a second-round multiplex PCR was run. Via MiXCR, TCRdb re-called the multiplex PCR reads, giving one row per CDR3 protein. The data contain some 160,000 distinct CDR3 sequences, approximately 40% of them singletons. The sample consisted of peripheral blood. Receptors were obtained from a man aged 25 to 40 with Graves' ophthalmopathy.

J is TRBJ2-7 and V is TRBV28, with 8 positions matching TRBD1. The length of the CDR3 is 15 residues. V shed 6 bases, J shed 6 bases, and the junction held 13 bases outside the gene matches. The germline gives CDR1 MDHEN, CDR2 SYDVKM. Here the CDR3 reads CASRGGTGGGSEQYF. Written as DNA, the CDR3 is TGTGCCAGCAGGGGGGGAACAGGGGGTGGTAGCGAGCAGTACTTC.

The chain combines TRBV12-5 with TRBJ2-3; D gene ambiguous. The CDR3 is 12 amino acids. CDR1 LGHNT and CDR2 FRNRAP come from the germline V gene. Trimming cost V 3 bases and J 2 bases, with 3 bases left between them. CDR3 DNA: TGTGCTAGTGGTTTAACCACAGATACGCAGTATTTT. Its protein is CASGLTTDTQYF.

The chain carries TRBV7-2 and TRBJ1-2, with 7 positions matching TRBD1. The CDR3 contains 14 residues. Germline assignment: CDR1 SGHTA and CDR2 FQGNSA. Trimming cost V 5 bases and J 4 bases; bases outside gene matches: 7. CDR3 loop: CASSGLQGLYGYTF. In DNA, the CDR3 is TGTGCCAGCAGCGGCCTACAGGGGCTCTATGGCTACACCTTC.

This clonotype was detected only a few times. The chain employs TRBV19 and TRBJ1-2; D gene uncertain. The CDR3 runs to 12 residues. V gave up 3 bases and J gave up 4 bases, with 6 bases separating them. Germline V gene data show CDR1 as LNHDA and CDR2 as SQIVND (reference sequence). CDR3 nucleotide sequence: TGTGCCAGTAGTATGTCCGTCTATGGCTACACCTTC. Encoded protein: CASSMSVYGYTF.

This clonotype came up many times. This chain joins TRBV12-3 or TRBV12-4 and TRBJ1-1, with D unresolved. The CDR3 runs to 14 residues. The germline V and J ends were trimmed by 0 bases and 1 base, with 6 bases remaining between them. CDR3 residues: CASSLALQNTEAFF. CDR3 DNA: TGTGCCAGCAGTTTAGCGCTGCAGAACACTGAAGCTTTCTTT.

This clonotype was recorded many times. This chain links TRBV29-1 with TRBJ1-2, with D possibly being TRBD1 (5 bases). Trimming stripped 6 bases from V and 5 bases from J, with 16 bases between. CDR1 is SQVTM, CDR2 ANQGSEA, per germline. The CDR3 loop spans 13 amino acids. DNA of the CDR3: TGCAGCGTGGAACGGGACTCCCTATATGGCTACACCTTC. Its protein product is CSVERDSLYGYTF.

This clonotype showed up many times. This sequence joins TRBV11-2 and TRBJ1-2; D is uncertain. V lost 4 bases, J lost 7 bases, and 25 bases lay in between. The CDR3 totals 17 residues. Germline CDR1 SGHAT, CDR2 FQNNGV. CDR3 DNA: TGTGCCAGCAGCTCCATAAACTCCCTGACCGGCTCCCTTGGCTACACCTTC. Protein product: CASSSINSLTGSLGYTF.